This TCR beta chain was captured in a study of blood T cells in healthy people across ages. Study-wide points: TCR beta diversity was tightly associated with the proportion of naive T cells. Diversity estimates from one million T cells were considered underestimates. Aged donors had fewer naive CD4+ cells and lower diversity than long-lived donors.

Germline V CDR1 and CDR2: SGHVS, FQNEAQ. There are 15 residues in the CDR3. Trimming shortened V by 5 bases and J by 2 bases, and 15 bases separated the two germline ends. With a J-beta primer mix and a sample-barcoded 5' primer, a second PCR ran about 6 to 11 cycles. There were at least 3 million CDR3-containing paired-end reads obtained from each sample. Via MiXCR, TCRdb re-called the 5' RACE reads, giving one row per CDR3 protein. The sample includes 730,000 or so distinct CDR3 sequences, about 40% seen only once; the top ten take roughly 19%. This clonotype came up many times. The antigen is undetermined.

Sequenced material: blood. This receptor was identified in an older woman in good health. The V call is TRBV7-8, the J call TRBJ1-2; the D gene is possibly TRBD1 (6 bases). The DNA of the CDR3 is TGTGCCAGCAGCCCCGCCGACAGGACCAACTATGGCTACACCTTC. Translation gives CASSPADRTNYGYTF.